This T cell receptor beta chain was identified in a study of T cells in Graves' hyperthyroidism and ophthalmopathy. This clonotype came up a few times. The CDR3 totals 15 residues. V lost 4 bases and J lost 0, with 13 bases in between. CDR1 is SGHRS and CDR2 is YFSETQ in the germline V gene. Amplified TCR beta CDR3 regions came from RNA transcripts. A first-round RT-PCR of the TCR CDR3 used the HTBI primer set. A single record per CDR3 protein comes from TCRdb applying MiXCR to the multiplex PCR reads. The repertoire holds hundreds of thousands of distinct CDR3 sequences, approximately 14% seen once, with 13% to 15% in the top ten.

The sequenced sample consisted of blood. V and J are TRBV5-1 and TRBJ1-1; D gene uncertain. The TCR was taken from a woman in her late teens or twenties with Graves' hyperthyroidism. Here the CDR3 reads CASSQTTVVNTEAFF. CDR3 in DNA: TGCGCCAGCAGCCAAACCACGGTGGTGAACACTGAAGCTTTCTTT.